This T cell receptor (beta chain) was identified in a study of shared clonotypes between healthy human individuals. The germline V gene encodes CDR1 MGHRA and CDR2 YSYEKL. Trimming pared 0 bases from V and 4 bases from J, leaving 12 bases between. The CDR3 loop spans 15 amino acids. Produced via immunoSEQ multiplex PCR; TCRdb's table is partial and in-frame only. The table lists around 1,900,000 clones, just under 95% of them singletons. The naive CD8 population came from CD45RO-negative cells selected for CCR7, without terminally differentiated effector memory CD45RA+ cells. This sequence joins TRBV4-1 and TRBJ1-2; D is possibly TRBD1 (6 bases). The sequence derives from a man aged 18 to 30 in good health. Some clones in this sample may be carry-over from other donors' samples. Source material: naive CD8+ T cells from PBMCs. The CDR3 coding sequence is TGCGCCAGCAGCCAAGAATGGGGGGCCTTCTATGGCTACACCTTC. This gives the protein CASSQEWGAFYGYTF.